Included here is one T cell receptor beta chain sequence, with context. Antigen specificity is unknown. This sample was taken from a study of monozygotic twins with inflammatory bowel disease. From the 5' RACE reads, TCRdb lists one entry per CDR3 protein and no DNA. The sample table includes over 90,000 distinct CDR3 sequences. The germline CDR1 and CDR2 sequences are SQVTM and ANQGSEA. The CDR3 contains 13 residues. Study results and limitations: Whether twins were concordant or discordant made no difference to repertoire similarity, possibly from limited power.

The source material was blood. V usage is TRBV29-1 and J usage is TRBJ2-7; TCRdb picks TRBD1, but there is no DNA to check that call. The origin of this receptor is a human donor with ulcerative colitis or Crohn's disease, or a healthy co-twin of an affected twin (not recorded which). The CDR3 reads CSAAGTGLYEQYF.